This TCR beta chain comes out of a study of blood T cell repertoires in COVID-19 (TCRdb year 2020). Looking at the study overall: Samples from collaborators originated in the United States, Italy and Spain and spanned both the acute and convalescent phases of COVID-19. The prospective study material was composed of cDNA or gDNA derived from T cells, B-cell-depleted T cells, or PBMCs. The dataset comprised deeply sampled blood TCRbeta repertoires from subjects exposed to, actively infected with, or recovered from COVID-19. The repertoires were released in a freely available public database intended as a resource for research on the immune response to SARS-CoV-2. The samples were drawn from the first 160 participants of the ongoing ImmuneRACE study and from more than 1,000 subjects provided by 6 global collaborators. The sample metadata nearly always contained a de-identified subject ID, COVID-19 status, age in years and sex. Where available, HLA class I and class II types were obtained from metadata supplied by the sample provider rather than from assay-based typing. Overall study outcomes, separate from this receptor: Clinical and demographic metadata were provided uncurated, with the amount varying by source and participant.

Participants in the prospective study were enrolled through a virtual design, were aged about 18 to 100 years, and lived in under 25 United States geographic areas. In the prospective study, cohorts were assigned on the basis of participant-reported clinical history obtained from a screening survey and a study questionnaire. Mobile phlebotomists in the prospective study collected whole blood, serum and a nasopharyngeal or oropharyngeal swab from every participant. Additional blood draws and questionnaires over an approximately two-month period could optionally be provided by prospective study participants. Before DNA extraction, prospective study blood samples were shipped either frozen or at room temperature. The junction shows trimming of 4 bases on V and 1 base on J, and the gene matches do not reach 8 bases of it. CDR1 SGHRS and CDR2 YFSETQ were looked up in the germline V gene. Including cysteine and phenylalanine, the CDR3 has 16 amino acids. This entry keeps only the CDR3 DNA: 48 bases, framed from base 1.

Remarks on this clone: Its specific antigen is unknown. No quality values exist for individual bases; no much larger clone is one base distant.

TCRbeta CDR3 regions were amplified from genomic DNA by means of the immunoSEQ Assay, a bias-controlled multiplex PCR. Per the original workflow: The number of nucleated cells in each sample was estimated from the amplification of reference gene primers within the assay. Sequence reads were collapsed and filtered to measure the absolute abundance of every unique TCRbeta CDR3 rearrangement. For each sample, productive Simpson clonality was calculated by taking the square root of Simpson's diversity index across productive rearrangements. The source is immuneACCESS, and TCRdb retained only in-frame sequences with V and J called. Part of the clones is not carried over; for the studies checked, unresolved V genes explain less than half of this, and the remainder is unexplained. That table furnishes V, J and clone size, whereas the DNA furnished D and trimming. The sample contains over 300,000 clones, 85% to 90% of them found a single time. Of the sample, over 0.9% is held by the ten largest clones.

The sequenced sample consisted of PBMCs or T cells enriched from blood (not recorded which). This clonotype was sampled from a woman younger than 45 with acute COVID-19. The V and J genes are TRBV5-1 and TRBJ1-1; 9 of the junction bases match TRBD1. The DNA reads TGCGCCAGCAGCAAAACACAGGGGGCGCGGAACACTGAAGCTTTCTTT. The resulting protein is CASSKTQGARNTEAFF.